This T cell receptor (beta chain) was sequenced for a study of T cells after yellow fever vaccination (dated by TCRdb to between 2018 and 2021). For the wider study: The SMART-Seq v4 Ultra Low Input RNA kit was used to prepare libraries from fractions with low cell numbers. The cohort comprised two healthy male donors, one aged 18 to 30 and one aged 30 to 39 years. Blood was collected at multiple timepoints before and after primary and secondary immunization, and bulk PBMC replicates and cell subsets were isolated. To follow T-cell clones before and after primary and booster YFV17D yellow fever vaccination, bulk TCR alpha and beta repertoires were sequenced over time. The paper as a whole reports these results and caveats: Because abundant contaminating clonotypes from the bulk population could be contained in FACS-sorted repertoires, computational filtering was required. After the booster, most of the clones that had expanded following primary vaccination were detected again (just under 97% of CD4 and roughly 90% of CD8), which suggests that memory was broadly maintained. A small fraction of clonotypes showed up in both the CD4 and CD8 compartments, probably as a result of convergent recombination. The secondary T-cell response was found to be weaker but faster than the primary response, with a peak reached on day 5 rather than on day 15. The study included only a couple of donors, which limits how far the findings can be generalized.

There are 15 amino acids in the CDR3, from cysteine to phenylalanine inclusive. Here the CDR3 DNA is all that survives: 45 bases in frame from base 1. V is shortened by 8 bases, J by 3 bases, and the region joining them spans 21 bases. The germline V gene (reference sequence) supplies CDR1 DFQATT and CDR2 SNEGSKA. In its sample, this clonotype was seen many times. Its cognate antigen has yet to be identified. Base-call qualities are not available, and no considerably larger clone is one nucleotide away. The sample's treatment or condition label, in plain terms: live attenuated yellow fever vaccine strain. Two biological replicates of bulk PBMCs were collected at each blood-draw timepoint. PBMCs were isolated from peripheral blood using a standard Ficoll-Paque protocol. TriZol was used to extract RNA from bulk PBMCs, from CD4 and CD8 fractions, and from dextramer-positive and dextramer-negative fractions.

TCR cDNA was synthesized by 5'RACE template switching, through which a universal primer site and unique molecular identifiers were introduced. Priming for cDNA synthesis came from both the TCR alpha and TCR beta constant segments. Libraries were amplified in two PCR steps, with sample barcodes and sequencing adapters added in the second step. Libraries were sequenced on Illumina HiSeq 2500 (2x100 bp) or NovaSeq (2x150 bp). In the original analysis: Demultiplexing of reads and collapsing into UMI consensus sequences were performed with MIGEC, and V(D)J alignment was carried out with MiXCR. Vaccine-responding clonotypes were defined with edgeR using replicate PBMC samples, requiring FDR below 0.01 and a log2 fold change above 5 up to day 15. Each bulk clonotype received a CD4 or CD8 identity based on whether the sequenced CD4 or CD8 repertoire contained that clonotype at higher abundance. TCRdb reworked the public reads: Q25 trimming with fastp, MiXCR clone assembly, productive beta chains retained. Every entry covers one CDR3 protein and lists the most common genes and DNA from its rows. The V and J calls were not made by the authors but by TCRdb's processing. The sample table shows hundreds of thousands of distinct CDR3 sequences, and 11% are seen once. The ten largest account for around 19% of the sample.

The chain joins TRBV20-1 to TRBJ2-3, with TRBD2 tentatively as D gene (7 bases match). This receptor was obtained from a man aged 18 to 29 who received the YFV17D yellow fever vaccine. The sequencing here drew on PBMCs, taken on the day of the first yellow fever vaccination. The CDR3 amino acid sequence is: CSTHLRGASTDTQYF. In nucleotide form, the sequence is TGCAGTACCCACCTTCGGGGGGCTAGTACAGATACGCAGTATTTT.